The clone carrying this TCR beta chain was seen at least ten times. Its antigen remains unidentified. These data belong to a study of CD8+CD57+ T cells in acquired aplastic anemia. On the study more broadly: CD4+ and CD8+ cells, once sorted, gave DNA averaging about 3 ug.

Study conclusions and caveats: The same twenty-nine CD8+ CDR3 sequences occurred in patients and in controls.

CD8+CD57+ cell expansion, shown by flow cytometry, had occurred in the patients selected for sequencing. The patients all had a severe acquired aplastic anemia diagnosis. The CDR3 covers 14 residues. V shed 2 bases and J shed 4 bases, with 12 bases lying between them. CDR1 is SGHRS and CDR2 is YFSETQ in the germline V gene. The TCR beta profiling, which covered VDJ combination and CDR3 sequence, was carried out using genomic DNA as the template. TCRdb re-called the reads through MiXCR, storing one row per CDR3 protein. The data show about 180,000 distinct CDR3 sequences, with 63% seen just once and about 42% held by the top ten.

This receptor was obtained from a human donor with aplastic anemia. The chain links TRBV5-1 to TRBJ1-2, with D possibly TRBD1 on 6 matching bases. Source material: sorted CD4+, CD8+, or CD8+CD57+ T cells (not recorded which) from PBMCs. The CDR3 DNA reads TGCGCCAGCAGCTTCGGGGGCCCGGCCTATGGCTACACCTTC. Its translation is CASSFGGPAYGYTF.